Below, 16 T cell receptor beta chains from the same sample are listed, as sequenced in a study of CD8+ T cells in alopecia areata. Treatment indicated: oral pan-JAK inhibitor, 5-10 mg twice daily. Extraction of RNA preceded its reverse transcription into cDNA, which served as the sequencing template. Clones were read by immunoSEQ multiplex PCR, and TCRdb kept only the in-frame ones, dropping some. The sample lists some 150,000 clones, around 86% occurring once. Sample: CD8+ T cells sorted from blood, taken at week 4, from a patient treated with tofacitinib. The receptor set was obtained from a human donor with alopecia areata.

The CDR3 nucleotides read TGTGCCAGCAGTACAGGTCAGGGTACCGACGAGCAGTACTTC. Translated, it gives CASSTGQGTDEQYF. The chain has TRBV6-6 and TRBJ2-7; D is possibly TRBD1 (5 bases). CDR3 length: 14 amino acids. V lost 5 bases and J 5 bases, leaving 16 bases between the germline ends. Germline V gives CDR1 MNHNY, CDR2 SVGAGI (reference sequence).

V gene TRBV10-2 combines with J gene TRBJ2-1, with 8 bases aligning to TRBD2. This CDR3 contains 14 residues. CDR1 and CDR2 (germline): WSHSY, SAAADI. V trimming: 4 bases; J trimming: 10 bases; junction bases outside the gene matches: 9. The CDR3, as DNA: TGCGCCAGCAGTGGCAAGCGGGGGAGCGCCGAGCAGTTCTTC. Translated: CASSGKRGSAEQFF.

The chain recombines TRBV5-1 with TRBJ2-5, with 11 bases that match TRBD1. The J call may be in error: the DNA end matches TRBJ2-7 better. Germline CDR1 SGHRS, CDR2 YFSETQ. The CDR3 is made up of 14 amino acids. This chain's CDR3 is CASSPGTGGYEQYF. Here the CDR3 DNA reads TGCGCCAGCAGCCCCGGGACAGGGGGCTACGAGCAGTACTTC.

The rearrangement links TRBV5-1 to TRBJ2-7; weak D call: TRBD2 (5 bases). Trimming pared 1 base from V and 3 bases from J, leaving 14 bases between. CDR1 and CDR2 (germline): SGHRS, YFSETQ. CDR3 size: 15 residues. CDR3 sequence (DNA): TGCGCCAGCAGCTTGAGGGCTAGCCCTGACTACGAGCAGTACTTC. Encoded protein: CASSLRASPDYEQYF.

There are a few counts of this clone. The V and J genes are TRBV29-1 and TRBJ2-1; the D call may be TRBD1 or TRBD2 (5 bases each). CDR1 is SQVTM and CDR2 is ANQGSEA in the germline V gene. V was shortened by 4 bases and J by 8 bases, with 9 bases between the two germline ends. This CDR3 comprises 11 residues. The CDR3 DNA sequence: TGCAGCGTTGCAGGGAGCTATGAGCAGTTCTTC. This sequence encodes CSVAGSYEQFF.

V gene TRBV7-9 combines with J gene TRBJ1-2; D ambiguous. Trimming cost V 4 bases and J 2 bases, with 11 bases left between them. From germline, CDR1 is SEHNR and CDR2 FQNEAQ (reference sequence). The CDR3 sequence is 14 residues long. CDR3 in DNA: TGTGCCAGCAGCTCGGTAGAGAACAACTATGGCTACACCTTC. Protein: CASSSVENNYGYTF.

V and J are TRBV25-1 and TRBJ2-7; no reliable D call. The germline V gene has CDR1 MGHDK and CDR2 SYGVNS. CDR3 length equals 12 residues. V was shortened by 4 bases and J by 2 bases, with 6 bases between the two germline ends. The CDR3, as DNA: TGTGCCAGCAGTGTGCAAACCTACGAGCAGTACTTC. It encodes CASSVQTYEQYF.

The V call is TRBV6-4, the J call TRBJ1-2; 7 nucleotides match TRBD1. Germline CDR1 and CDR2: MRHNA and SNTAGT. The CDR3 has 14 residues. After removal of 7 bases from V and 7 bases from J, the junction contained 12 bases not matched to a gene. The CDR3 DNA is TGTGCCAGCACCCGGGACAGCGGTTTGAGTGGCTACACCTTC. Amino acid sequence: CASTRDSGLSGYTF.

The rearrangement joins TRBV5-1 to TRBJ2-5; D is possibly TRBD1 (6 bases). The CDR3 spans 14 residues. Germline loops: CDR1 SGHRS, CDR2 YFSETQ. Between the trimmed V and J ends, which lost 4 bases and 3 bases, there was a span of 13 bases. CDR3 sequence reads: CASSNPGTKETQYF. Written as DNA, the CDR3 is TGCGCCAGCAGCAACCCCGGGACAAAAGAGACCCAGTACTTC.

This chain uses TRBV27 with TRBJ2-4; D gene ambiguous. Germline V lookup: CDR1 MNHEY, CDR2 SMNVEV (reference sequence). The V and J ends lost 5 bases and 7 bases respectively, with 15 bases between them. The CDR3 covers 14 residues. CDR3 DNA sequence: TGTGCCAGCAGTCTTCTACCCCAACATAACATTCAGTACTTC. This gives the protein CASSLLPQHNIQYF.

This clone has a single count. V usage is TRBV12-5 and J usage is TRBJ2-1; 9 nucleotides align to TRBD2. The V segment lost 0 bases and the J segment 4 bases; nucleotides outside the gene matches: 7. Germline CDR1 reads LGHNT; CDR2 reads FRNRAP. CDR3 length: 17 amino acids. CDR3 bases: TGTGCTAGTGGTTTGGTAACTGCGGGAGGGCAATACAATGAGCAGTTCTTC. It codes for CASGLVTAGGQYNEQFF.

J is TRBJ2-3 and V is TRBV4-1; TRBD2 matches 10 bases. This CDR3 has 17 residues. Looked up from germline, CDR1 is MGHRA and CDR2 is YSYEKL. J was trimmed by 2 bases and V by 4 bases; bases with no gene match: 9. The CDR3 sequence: CASSLIPSGGPTDTQYF. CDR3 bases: TGCGCCAGCAGCCTCATTCCTAGCGGGGGTCCCACAGATACGCAGTATTTT.

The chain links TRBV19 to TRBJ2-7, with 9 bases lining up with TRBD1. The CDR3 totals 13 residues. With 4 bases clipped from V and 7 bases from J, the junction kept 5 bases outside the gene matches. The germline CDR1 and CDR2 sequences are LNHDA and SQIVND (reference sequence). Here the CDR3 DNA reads TGTGCCAGTAGTAGGTACGGGACAGGGGAGCAGTACTTC. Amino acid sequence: CASSRYGTGEQYF.

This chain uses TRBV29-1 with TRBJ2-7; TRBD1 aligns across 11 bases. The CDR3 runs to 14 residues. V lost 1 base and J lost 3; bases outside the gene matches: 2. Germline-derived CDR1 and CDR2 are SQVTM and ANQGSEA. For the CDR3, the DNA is TGCAGCGTTGAAGGGACAGGGGGCGTCTACGAGCAGTACTTC. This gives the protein CSVEGTGGVYEQYF.

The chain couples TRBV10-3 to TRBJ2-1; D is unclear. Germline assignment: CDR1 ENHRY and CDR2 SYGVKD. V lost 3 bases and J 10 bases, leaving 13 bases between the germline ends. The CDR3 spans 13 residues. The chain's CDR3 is CAISDPDRAEQFF. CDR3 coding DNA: TGTGCCATCAGTGACCCCGACCGCGCAGAGCAGTTCTTC.

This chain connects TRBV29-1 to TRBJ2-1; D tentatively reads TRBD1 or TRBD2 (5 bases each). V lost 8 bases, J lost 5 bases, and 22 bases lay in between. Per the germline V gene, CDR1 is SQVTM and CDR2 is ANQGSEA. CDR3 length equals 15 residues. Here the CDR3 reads CSFGDPLGPHNEQFF. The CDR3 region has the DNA TGCAGCTTCGGGGACCCCCTAGGGCCCCACAATGAGCAGTTCTTC.